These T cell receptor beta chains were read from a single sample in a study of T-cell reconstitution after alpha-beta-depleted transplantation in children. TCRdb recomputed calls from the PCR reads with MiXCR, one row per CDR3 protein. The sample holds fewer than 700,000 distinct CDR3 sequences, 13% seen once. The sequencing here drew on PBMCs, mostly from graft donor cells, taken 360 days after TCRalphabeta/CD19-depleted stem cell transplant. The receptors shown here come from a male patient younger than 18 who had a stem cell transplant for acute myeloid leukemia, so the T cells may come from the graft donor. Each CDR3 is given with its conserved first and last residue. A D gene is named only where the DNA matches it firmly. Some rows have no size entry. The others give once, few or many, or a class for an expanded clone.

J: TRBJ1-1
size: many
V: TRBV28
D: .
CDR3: CASSLWTIEVEAFF
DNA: TGTGCCAGCAGTTTATGGACAATTGAAGTCGAAGCTTTCTTT

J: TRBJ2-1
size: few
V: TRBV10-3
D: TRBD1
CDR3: CAISDDRANNEQFF
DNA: TGTGCCATCAGTGACGACAGGGCGAACAATGAGCAGTTCTTC

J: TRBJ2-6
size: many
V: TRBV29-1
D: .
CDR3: CSVEEDSGANVLTF
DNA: TGCAGCGTTGAAGAAGATTCTGGGGCCAACGTCCTGACTTTC

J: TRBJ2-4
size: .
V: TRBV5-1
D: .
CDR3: CASSWAGVKGDHIQYF
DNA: TGCGCCAGCAGCTGGGCTGGCGTCAAGGGGGACCACATTCAGTACTTC

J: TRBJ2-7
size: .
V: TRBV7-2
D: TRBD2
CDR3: CASSIYRGGLAGLSYEQYF
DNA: TGTGCCAGCAGCATCTACAGGGGGGGACTAGCGGGACTCTCCTACGAGCAGTACTTC

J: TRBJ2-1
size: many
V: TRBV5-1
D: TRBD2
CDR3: CASSLQREVAEQFF
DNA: TGCGCCAGCAGCTTGCAGCGGGAGGTTGCTGAGCAGTTCTTC

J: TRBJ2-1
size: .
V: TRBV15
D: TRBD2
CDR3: CATSRPTSGREVEQFF
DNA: TGTGCCACCAGCAGGCCTACTAGCGGGAGAGAGGTTGAGCAGTTCTTC

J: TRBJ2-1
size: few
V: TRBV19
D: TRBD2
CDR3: CASSGSGRANLEFF
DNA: TGTGCCAGTAGCGGCAGCGGGAGGGCCAATTTAGAGTTCTTC

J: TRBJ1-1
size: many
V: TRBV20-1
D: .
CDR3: CSAAWAFF
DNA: TGCAGTGCAGCCTGGGCTTTCTTT

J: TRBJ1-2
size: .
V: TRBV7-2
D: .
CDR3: CASSLVKIRRGADGYTF
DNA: TGTGCCAGCAGCTTAGTCAAGATCAGGAGGGGCGCGGATGGCTACACCTTC

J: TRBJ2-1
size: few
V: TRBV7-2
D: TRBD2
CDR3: CASSLFSAGSSYNEQFF
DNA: TGTGCCAGCAGCTTGTTTTCAGCGGGAAGCTCCTACAATGAGCAGTTCTTC

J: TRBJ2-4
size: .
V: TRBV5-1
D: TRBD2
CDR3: CASSLELAGFLGKNIQYF
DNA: TGCGCCAGCAGCTTGGAACTAGCGGGATTCCTCGGCAAAAACATTCAGTACTTC

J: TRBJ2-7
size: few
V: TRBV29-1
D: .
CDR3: CSAGRGAWGSPFSYEQYF
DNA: TGCAGCGCGGGGCGAGGGGCGTGGGGATCCCCCTTTTCCTACGAGCAGTACTTC

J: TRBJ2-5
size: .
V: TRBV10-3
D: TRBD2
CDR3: CATTGENGLAGDWETQYF
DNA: TGTGCCACCACTGGTGAAAATGGACTAGCGGGAGATTGGGAGACCCAGTACTTC

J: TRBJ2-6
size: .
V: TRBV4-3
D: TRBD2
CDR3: CASSLYLRLAGTSGANVLTF
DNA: TGCGCCAGCAGCCTATACCTCAGGCTAGCGGGAACCTCTGGGGCCAACGTCCTGACTTTC

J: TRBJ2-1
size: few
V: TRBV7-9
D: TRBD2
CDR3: CASKTSAYSYNEQFF
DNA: TGTGCCAGCAAAACTAGCGCATACTCCTACAATGAGCAGTTCTTC

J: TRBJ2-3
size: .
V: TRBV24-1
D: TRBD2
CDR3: CATRGLAVTDTQYF
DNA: TGTGCCACCAGGGGACTAGCGGTCACAGATACGCAGTATTTT

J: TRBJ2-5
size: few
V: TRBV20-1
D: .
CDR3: CSASPSPYQTQYF
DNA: TGCAGTGCCTCCCCTTCTCCCTATCAGACCCAGTACTTC

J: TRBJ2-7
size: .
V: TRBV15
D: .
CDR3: CATSPGREVTYEQYF
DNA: TGTGCCACCAGCCCCGGAAGGGAGGTCACCTACGAGCAGTACTTC

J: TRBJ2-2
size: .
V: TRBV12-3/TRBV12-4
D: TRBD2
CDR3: CTSTQLAGTANTGELFF
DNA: TGTACCAGCACCCAACTAGCGGGGACCGCGAACACCGGGGAGCTGTTTTTT

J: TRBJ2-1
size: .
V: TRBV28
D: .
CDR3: CASSFPDLSSYNEQFF
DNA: TGTGCCAGCAGTTTTCCAGACTTGAGCTCCTACAATGAGCAGTTCTTC

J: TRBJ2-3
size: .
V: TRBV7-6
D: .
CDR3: CASSLGVLTDTQYF
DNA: TGTGCCAGCAGCTTGGGGGTACTAACAGATACGCAGTATTTT

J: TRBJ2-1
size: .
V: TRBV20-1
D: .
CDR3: CSASRLRGSYNEQFF
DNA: TGCAGTGCTAGCCGACTCAGGGGCTCCTACAATGAGCAGTTCTTC

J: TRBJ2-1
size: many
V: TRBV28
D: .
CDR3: CASSFPGNNEQFF
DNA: TGTGCCAGCAGTTTTCCGGGAAACAATGAGCAGTTCTTC

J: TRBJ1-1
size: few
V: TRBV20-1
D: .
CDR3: CSARTNGQAQAEAFF
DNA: TGCAGTGCTAGGACCAATGGCCAGGCCCAAGCCGAAGCTTTCTTT

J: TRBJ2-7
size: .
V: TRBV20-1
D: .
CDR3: CSAPRTPASYEQYF
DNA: TGCAGTGCTCCAAGGACACCTGCCTCCTACGAGCAGTACTTC

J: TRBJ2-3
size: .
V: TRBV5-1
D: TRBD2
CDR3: CASRPRTSGLTDTQYF
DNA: TGCGCCAGCAGGCCTCGGACTAGCGGATTGACAGATACGCAGTATTTT

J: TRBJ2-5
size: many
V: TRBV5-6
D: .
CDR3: CASSSGTNQETQYF
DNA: TGTGCCAGCAGCTCAGGGACGAACCAAGAGACCCAGTACTTC

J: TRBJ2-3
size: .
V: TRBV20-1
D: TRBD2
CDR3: CSARPPLAGVQDTQYF
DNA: TGCAGTGCTAGACCTCCGTTAGCGGGAGTGCAAGATACGCAGTATTTT

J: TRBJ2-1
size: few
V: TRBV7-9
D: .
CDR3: CASSVPLLDLGNEQFF
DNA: TGTGCCAGCAGCGTCCCTCTATTAGACCTAGGAAATGAGCAGTTCTTC

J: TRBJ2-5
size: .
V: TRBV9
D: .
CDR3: CASSVGLGETQYF
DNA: TGTGCCAGCAGCGTAGGGCTGGGAGAGACCCAGTACTTC

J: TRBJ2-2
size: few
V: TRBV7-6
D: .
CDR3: CASSGYGSVSGELFF
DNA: TGTGCCAGCAGCGGTTACGGGAGTGTATCCGGGGAGCTGTTTTTT

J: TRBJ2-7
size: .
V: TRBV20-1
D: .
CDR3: CSAGRNPYEQYF
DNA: TGCAGTGCGGGACGGAACCCCTACGAGCAGTACTTC

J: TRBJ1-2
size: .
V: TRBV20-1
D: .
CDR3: CSASRDSRDYGYTF
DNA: TGCAGTGCCTCGCGGGACTCCCGGGACTATGGCTACACCTTC

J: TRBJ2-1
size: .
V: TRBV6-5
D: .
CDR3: CASSYQHGGGQKHNEQFF
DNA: TGTGCCAGCAGTTACCAACATGGGGGGGGACAGAAACACAATGAGCAGTTCTTC

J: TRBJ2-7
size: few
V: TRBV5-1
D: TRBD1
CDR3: CASSLAGTGGMAYEQYF
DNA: TGCGCCAGCAGCTTGGCCGGAACAGGGGGAATGGCCTACGAGCAGTACTTC

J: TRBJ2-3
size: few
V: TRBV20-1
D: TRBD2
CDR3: CSAEPGLAGLLSTDTQYF
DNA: TGCAGTGCCGAGCCGGGACTAGCGGGACTACTTAGCACAGATACGCAGTATTTT

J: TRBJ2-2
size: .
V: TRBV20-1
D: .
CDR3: CSAPMLPTGELFF
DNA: TGCAGTGCCCCGATGTTGCCCACCGGGGAGCTGTTTTTT

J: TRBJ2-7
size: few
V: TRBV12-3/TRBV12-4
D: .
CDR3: CASSSQPPLTSYEQYF
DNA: TGTGCCAGCAGTTCGCAGCCCCCCTTAACCTCCTACGAGCAGTACTTC

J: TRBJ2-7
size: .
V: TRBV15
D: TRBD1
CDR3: CATSRDYRGVGYEQYF
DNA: TGTGCCACCAGCAGAGACTACAGGGGTGTGGGCTACGAGCAGTACTTC

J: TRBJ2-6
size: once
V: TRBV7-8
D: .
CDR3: CASSLGPPPSGANVLTF
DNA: TGTGCCAGCAGCCTAGGCCCGCCCCCCTCTGGGGCCAACGTCCTGACTTTC

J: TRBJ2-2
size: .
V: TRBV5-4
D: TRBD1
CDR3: CASSFSRGSTGELFF
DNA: TGTGCCAGCAGCTTTTCCAGGGGGAGTACCGGGGAGCTGTTTTTT

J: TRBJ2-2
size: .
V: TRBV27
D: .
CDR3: CASSLWAPGELFF
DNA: TGTGCCAGCAGTTTGTGGGCACCCGGGGAGCTGTTTTTT

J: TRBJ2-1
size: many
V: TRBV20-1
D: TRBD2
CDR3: CSARTSKRGGGEQFF
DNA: TGCAGTGCTCGGACTAGTAAGCGGGGCGGGGGTGAGCAGTTCTTC

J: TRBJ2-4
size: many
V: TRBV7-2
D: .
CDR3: CASSLGRFKALAKNIQYF
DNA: TGTGCCAGCAGCTTAGGGCGGTTTAAGGCACTAGCCAAAAACATTCAGTACTTC

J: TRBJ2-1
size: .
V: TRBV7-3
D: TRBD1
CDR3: CASSLTAGGFYNEQFF
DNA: TGTGCCAGCAGCTTAACAGCAGGGGGATTTTACAATGAGCAGTTCTTC

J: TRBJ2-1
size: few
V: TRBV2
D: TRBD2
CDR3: CASSEASGDYNEQFF
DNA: TGTGCCAGCAGTGAGGCTAGCGGGGATTACAATGAGCAGTTCTTC

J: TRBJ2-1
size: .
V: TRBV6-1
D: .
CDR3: CASSPPTGPNEQFF
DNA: TGTGCCAGCAGTCCTCCCACAGGCCCCAATGAGCAGTTCTTC

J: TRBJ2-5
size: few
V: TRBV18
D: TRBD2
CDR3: CASSPRLAVVETQYF
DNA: TGTGCCAGCTCACCTCGCCTAGCGGTAGTAGAGACCCAGTACTTC